The following is a T cell receptor beta chain sequence with its context. Using immunoSEQ multiplex PCR, the repertoire was profiled, and TCRdb retains in-frame clones only, with some absent. The table records 150,000 to 200,000 clones, 81% of them present only once. The junction had 5 bases not matched to a gene; V was cut back by 6 bases and J by 4 bases. This CDR3 has 13 residues. Germline V gene data show CDR1 as SQVTM and CDR2 as ANQGSEA. Seattle's cohort entered during active infection and was followed longitudinally. The data were obtained in a study of blood T cell repertoires in COVID-19. Whole-study context: Sources were T cells, B-cell-depleted T cells, or PBMCs; the material itself was cDNA or gDNA.

The specimen was peripheral blood. The sequence derives from a woman aged 80 or over with COVID-19, enrolled during active disease. The chain links TRBV29-1 to TRBJ2-3; 9 bases align to TRBD2. CDR3 nucleotides: TGCAGCGTCGGACTAGCGAGAGCAGATACGCAGTATTTT. Translated, it gives CSVGLARADTQYF.